This T cell receptor (beta chain) was observed in a study of T-cell reconstitution after alpha-beta-depleted transplantation in children. TCRbeta library construction was performed incorporating unique molecular identifiers. Each CDR3 protein is one row after TCRdb ran MiXCR on the PCR reads. The sample lists hundreds of thousands of distinct CDR3 sequences, 12% seen once, with roughly 2.8% in the top ten. This clonotype has a count of ten or more. The clonotype originates from a human donor who donated a stem cell graft to a child with acute lymphoblastic leukemia. Material: PBMCs from the stem cell graft donor, obtained from the stem cell graft.

DNA of the CDR3: TGCGCCAGCAGCTTGAGGAACACCATCACAGATACGCAGTATTTT. This sequence encodes CASSLRNTITDTQYF. The chain couples TRBV5-1 to TRBJ2-3; D gene uncertain. The CDR3 runs to 15 residues. Looked up from germline, CDR1 is SGHRS and CDR2 is YFSETQ. Trimming pared 1 base from V and 2 bases from J, leaving 11 bases between.